Listed below are T cell receptor beta chains from one sample, sequenced in a study of blood T cell repertoires in COVID-19. Clones were read by immunoSEQ multiplex PCR, and TCRdb kept only the in-frame ones, dropping some. The sample has some 300,000 clones, around nine tenths seen once; the top ten hold over 1%. The sample consisted of peripheral blood. These receptors originate from a man between 65 and 85 years old with acute or convalescent COVID-19. Each CDR3 is given with its conserved first and last residue. The D gene is left open where the match is weak. Clone size, where shown, is once, few, many, or a class for clones that have expanded.

d_call	v_call	clone_size	j_call	cdr3_aa	cdr3_nt
TRBD2	TRBV20-1	-	TRBJ2-1	CSASKTSGGNEQFF	TGCAGTGCTAGTAAAACTAGCGGGGGAAATGAGCAGTTCTTC
TRBD2	TRBV7-9	few	TRBJ2-3	CASSFGAGETADTQYF	TGTGCCAGCAGCTTTGGGGCGGGAGAGACGGCAGATACGCAGTATTTT
TRBD1	TRBV6-6	-	TRBJ1-1	CASSMGTGEAFF	TGTGCCAGCAGCATGGGGACAGGTGAAGCTTTCTTT
TRBD1	TRBV4-3	once	TRBJ1-2	CASSQDPWTGDGYTF	TGCGCCAGCAGCCAAGATCCGTGGACAGGGGATGGCTACACCTTC
TRBD1	TRBV11-3	-	TRBJ2-1	CASSLRTGHNEQFF	TGTGCCAGCAGCTTACGGACAGGGCACAATGAGCAGTTCTTC
TRBD2	TRBV5-1	-	TRBJ2-3	CASSLALAGADTQYF	TGCGCCAGCAGCTTGGCCTTAGCGGGAGCAGATACGCAGTATTTT
-	TRBV4-2	-	TRBJ1-3	CASSQDPAGDFSGNTIYF	TGTGCCAGCAGCCAAGATCCCGCAGGGGATTTCTCTGGAAACACCATATATTTT
-	TRBV7-2	-	TRBJ2-1	CASSLAVTGRNNEQFF	TGTGCCAGCAGCTTAGCAGTCACAGGGAGAAATAATGAGCAGTTCTTC
-	TRBV27	-	TRBJ1-5	CASSLRGSNQPQHF	TGTGCCAGCAGTTTAAGAGGCAGCAATCAGCCCCAGCATTTT
-	TRBV12-5	-	TRBJ1-1	CASSGRGILDTEAFF	TGTGCTAGTTCTGGGAGAGGGATCCTGGACACTGAAGCTTTCTTT
-	TRBV5-1	once	TRBJ1-1	CASSDQVGGTEAFF	TGCGCCAGCAGCGACCAGGTGGGGGGCACTGAAGCTTTCTTT
TRBD1	TRBV4-1	-	TRBJ2-7	CASSEEETGGLSYEQYF	TGCGCCAGCAGCGAAGAGGAGACAGGGGGACTCTCCTACGAGCAGTACTTC
TRBD1	TRBV9	-	TRBJ2-4	CASSPRDRGPQNIQYF	TGTGCCAGCAGCCCGCGGGACAGGGGGCCCCAAAACATTCAGTACTTC
-	TRBV9	-	TRBJ2-5	CASNYGQNQETQYF	TGTGCCAGCAACTACGGACAGAACCAAGAGACCCAGTACTTC
-	TRBV5-1	once	TRBJ2-3	CASSLGPRSGTDTQYF	TGCGCCAGCAGCTTGGGCCCCCGGAGCGGCACAGATACGCAGTATTTT
TRBD1	TRBV7-9	-	TRBJ1-1	CASSSQGGGTEAFF	TGTGCCAGCAGCTCTCAGGGGGGCGGCACTGAAGCTTTCTTT
TRBD1	TRBV10-3	-	TRBJ1-1	CAIGQGETEAFF	TGTGCCATTGGACAGGGGGAGACTGAAGCTTTCTTT
-	TRBV28	-	TRBJ1-6	CASSLENNSPLHF	TGTGCCAGCAGTTTAGAGAATAATTCACCCCTCCACTTT
TRBD2	TRBV30	-	TRBJ2-3	CAWSPGLAGGRDTQYF	TGTGCCTGGAGTCCCGGGTTAGCGGGAGGGAGAGATACGCAGTATTTT
TRBD1	TRBV12-3/TRBV12-4	-	TRBJ2-1	CASRRDRGRGFF	TGTGCCAGCAGGCGGGACAGGGGTCGAGGGTTCTTC
-	TRBV29-1	-	TRBJ2-3	CSGAIGGRADTQYF	TGCAGCGGGGCGATAGGAGGTCGGGCAGATACGCAGTATTTT
TRBD1	TRBV27	once	TRBJ1-5	CASREQGLTQPQHF	TGTGCCAGCAGAGAACAGGGGCTCACTCAGCCCCAGCATTTT
-	TRBV28	-	TRBJ1-5	CASSSSGRGGQPQHF	TGTGCCAGCAGTTCAAGTGGCAGGGGCGGTCAGCCCCAGCATTTT
-	TRBV5-1	-	TRBJ1-1	CASSSQGFATEAFF	TGCGCCAGCAGCTCACAGGGTTTCGCGACTGAAGCTTTCTTT
-	TRBV27	few	TRBJ2-1	CASSFGRVWNEQFF	TGTGCCAGCAGTTTCGGCAGGGTCTGGAATGAGCAGTTCTTC
TRBD1	TRBV19	-	TRBJ1-6	CASSTGQGIGSPLHF	TGTGCCAGTAGTACCGGACAGGGGATAGGGTCACCCCTCCACTTT
-	TRBV6-5	-	TRBJ2-1	CASSYSIVSGQEQFF	TGTGCCAGCAGTTACTCGATAGTTTCAGGACAGGAGCAGTTCTTC
-	TRBV5-8	-	TRBJ1-2	CASSLGGGSRNYGYTF	TGTGCCAGCAGCCTTGGGGGGGGCTCACGTAACTATGGCTACACCTTC
-	TRBV27	-	TRBJ1-1	CASSFDVRGRGTEAFF	TGTGCCAGCAGTTTCGACGTGAGGGGGAGAGGGACTGAAGCTTTCTTT
TRBD2	TRBV7-9	-	TRBJ2-3	CASINVGGSTDTQYF	TGTGCCAGCATTAACGTCGGGGGGAGCACAGATACGCAGTATTTT
-	TRBV7-9	-	TRBJ2-2	CASTTAGVMELFF	TGTGCCAGCACCACCGCCGGGGTAATGGAGCTGTTTTTT
TRBD2	TRBV5-4	once	TRBJ2-5	CASSLGGREETQYF	TGTGCCAGCAGCTTGGGCGGGAGGGAGGAGACCCAGTACTTC
TRBD2	TRBV5-8	-	TRBJ2-5	CASSFKRGGFQETQYF	TGTGCCAGCAGCTTTAAGCGGGGGGGCTTCCAAGAGACCCAGTACTTC
TRBD2	TRBV18	-	TRBJ2-3	CASSPLSLAGTDTQYF	TGTGCCAGCTCCCCCTTAAGTCTAGCGGGGACAGATACGCAGTATTTT
-	TRBV5-1	-	TRBJ2-2	CASSLGQTNTGELFF	TGCGCCAGCAGCTTAGGACAGACGAACACCGGGGAGCTGTTTTTT
-	TRBV18	-	TRBJ1-5	CASSLGQNQPQHF	TGTGCCAGCTCACTTGGACAGAATCAGCCCCAGCATTTT
TRBD1	TRBV29-1	-	TRBJ2-3	CSVGVGRGSTDTQYF	TGCAGCGTTGGAGTGGGCAGGGGGAGCACAGATACGCAGTATTTT
-	TRBV4-3	-	TRBJ2-1	CASSQDQASYNEQFF	TGCGCCAGCAGCCAAGATCAGGCTTCCTACAATGAGCAGTTCTTC
TRBD1	TRBV5-4	-	TRBJ1-1	CASSLPTGADDTEAFF	TGTGCCAGCAGCTTGCCTACAGGGGCAGACGACACTGAAGCTTTCTTT
TRBD1	TRBV4-1	-	TRBJ1-6	CASSQDDRGNSPLHF	TGCGCCAGCAGCCAAGATGACAGGGGGAATTCACCCCTCCACTTT
TRBD1	TRBV29-1	once	TRBJ1-2	CSVDRWTGPNYGYTF	TGCAGCGTTGATCGCTGGACAGGGCCCAACTATGGCTACACCTTC
TRBD1	TRBV29-1	-	TRBJ1-1	CSVELDRGKAFF	TGCAGCGTTGAGCTGGACAGGGGAAAAGCTTTCTTT
TRBD1	TRBV9	-	TRBJ1-4	CASSVSTGQGALANEKLFF	TGTGCCAGCAGCGTATCAACGGGACAGGGGGCGTTGGCTAATGAAAAACTGTTTTTT
TRBD2	TRBV3-1/TRBV3-2	-	TRBJ2-1	CASSQVLLAGVRNEQFF	TGTGCCAGCAGCCAGGTACTACTAGCGGGAGTCAGAAATGAGCAGTTCTTC
-	TRBV1	-	TRBJ2-6	CTSSPQSGQRVHSGANVLTF	TGCACCAGCAGCCCCCAATCGGGTCAGCGGGTCCACTCTGGGGCCAACGTCCTGACTTTC
-	TRBV28	-	TRBJ2-1	CASSTGVRDEQFF	TGTGCCAGCAGTACAGGTGTCAGGGATGAGCAGTTCTTC
TRBD1	TRBV11-2	few	TRBJ1-2	CASSLVTGVGYGYTF	TGTGCCAGCAGCTTAGTTACAGGGGTTGGCTATGGCTACACCTTC
-	TRBV3-1/TRBV3-2	-	TRBJ1-6	CASSQEIILGSPLHF	TGTGCCAGCAGCCAGGAGATCATTCTCGGTTCACCCCTCCACTTT
-	TRBV3-1/TRBV3-2	-	TRBJ2-1	CASSGYRNSYNEQFF	TGTGCCAGCAGCGGATACAGAAACTCCTACAATGAGCAGTTCTTC
-	TRBV21-1	-	TRBJ2-7	CASSNGQGPPGEQYF	TGTGCCAGCAGCAACGGACAGGGGCCCCCTGGCGAGCAGTACTTC
TRBD1	TRBV7-2	-	TRBJ2-7	CASSSAATGTYEQYF	TGTGCCAGCAGCTCTGCTGCGACAGGGACCTACGAGCAGTACTTC
TRBD2	TRBV5-1	-	TRBJ2-3	CASSRGTSGTDTQYF	TGCGCCAGCAGCAGGGGGACTAGCGGCACAGATACGCAGTATTTT
TRBD1	TRBV20-1	-	TRBJ1-2	CSASLQGANGYTF	TGCAGTGCTAGTTTACAGGGGGCCAATGGCTACACCTTC
-	TRBV11-2	-	TRBJ2-1	CASSLVTVSEQFF	TGTGCCAGCAGCTTAGTTACGGTGAGTGAGCAGTTCTTC
-	TRBV7-7	-	TRBJ2-4	CASSLDFVEPAKNIQYF	TGTGCCAGCAGCTTAGATTTCGTGGAGCCGGCCAAAAACATTCAGTACTTC
-	TRBV11-3	-	TRBJ1-1	CASSLDPAGRQGGTEAFF	TGTGCCAGCAGCTTAGACCCCGCCGGCAGGCAGGGTGGGACTGAAGCTTTCTTT
TRBD2	TRBV6-2/TRBV6-3	-	TRBJ2-2	CASSYPPMERGWGELFF	TGTGCCAGCAGTTACCCCCCCATGGAGCGGGGGTGGGGGGAGCTGTTTTTT
TRBD2	TRBV7-2	few	TRBJ2-7	CASSLGNSGGPQNF	TGTGCCAGCAGCTTAGGTAATAGCGGGGGGCCGCAGAACTTC
TRBD2	TRBV28	-	TRBJ2-2	CASSLGGVRTGELFF	TGTGCCAGCAGTTTAGGGGGGGTCCGGACCGGGGAGCTGTTTTTT
-	TRBV27	once	TRBJ1-6	CASSTWGVAPLHF	TGTGCCAGCAGTACTTGGGGGGTAGCACCCCTCCACTTT